The 31 T cell receptor beta chains given below trace back to one sample, sequenced in a study of T cells in Graves' hyperthyroidism and ophthalmopathy (dated by TCRdb to the late 2010s). The library was produced with multiplex PCR. The sequencer listed for this sample is Illumina HiSeq 2000. Amplification of TCR beta CDR3 regions was carried out from RNA transcripts. The TCR CDR3 was subjected to a first round of RT-PCR using the HTBI primer set and the Qiagen OneStep RT-PCR kit. TCRdb cleaned the public reads at Q25 with fastp, built clones with MiXCR and kept in-frame beta chains. Rows with one shared CDR3 protein collapse into an entry with the most common genes and DNA. This sample lists approximately 700,000 distinct CDR3 sequences; roughly 17% were detected once. Approximately 8.4% of the sample comes from the top ten. Sequencing was carried out using blood. These receptors all come from a man between 18 and 35 years old with Graves' hyperthyroidism.

This clonotype was seen a handful of times. The rearrangement joins TRBV11-2 to TRBJ1-2; 7 nucleotides match TRBD1. Germline V gene sequence: CDR1 SGHAT, CDR2 FQNNGV. J gave up 7 bases and V 1 base, and 9 bases lay outside the gene matches. This CDR3 has 15 amino acids. In DNA, the CDR3 is TGTGCCAGCAGCTTAGTACAGGGGACGCCGGCTGGCTACACCTTC. Its protein is CASSLVQGTPAGYTF.

This clonotype was detected only a few times. At one end, the junction sequence differs from germline, possibly due to a read error. This chain joins TRBV29-1 and TRBJ2-7, with 11 bases matching TRBD2. Looked up from germline, CDR1 is SQVTM and CDR2 is ANQGSEA. The length of the CDR3 is 16 residues. The CDR3 DNA is TGCAGCGCTGAAATAGCGGGAGGGATGAGCTCCTACGAGCAGTACTTC. It is translated as CSAEIAGGMSSYEQYF.

The table lists this clonotype with a few counts. The chain recombines TRBV27 with TRBJ2-1; D unclear. This CDR3 has 11 residues. CDR1 is MNHEY and CDR2 is SMNVEV in the germline V gene (reference sequence). With 3 bases removed from V and 10 bases from J, the gap between germline ends came to 7 bases. DNA of the CDR3: TGTGCCAGCAGTTTCAGGCGGGAGCAGTTCTTC. This sequence encodes CASSFRREQFF.

This clonotype has more than one count but fewer than ten. This chain uses TRBV20-1 with TRBJ2-1; weak D call: TRBD2 (6 bases). V shed 3 bases and J shed 0 bases, with 15 bases lying between them. The CDR3 spans 16 residues. Germline values: CDR1 DFQATT, CDR2 SNEGSKA (reference sequence). CDR3 bases: TGCAGTGCTAGCCCCCTAGCGCAAAGCTCCTACAATGAGCAGTTCTTC. This translates into CSASPLAQSSYNEQFF.

This clonotype was counted at least ten times. V gene TRBV11-3 combines with J gene TRBJ1-1; D possibly corresponds to TRBD1 (5 bases). CDR1 and CDR2 from the germline V gene are SGHNT and YENEEA. The CDR3 contains 17 residues. Trimming pared 5 bases from V and 3 bases from J, leaving 22 bases between. The CDR3 DNA sequence: TGTGCCAGCAGCCCACGGTCGGGGGACCGTTACGACACTGAAGCTTTCTTT. It specifies CASSPRSGDRYDTEAFF.

Note on this clonotype: Since the CDR3 does not end with the conserved phenylalanine or tryptophan, this likely comes from a read error. The J gene is TRBJ1-1, the V gene TRBV2, with unresolved D. The CDR3 loop spans 12 amino acids. V lost 1 base to trimming and J lost 3 bases, with 3 bases between them. Germline loops: CDR1 SNHLY, CDR2 FYNNEI. This chain's CDR3 is CASSEGYTEAFL. The CDR3 DNA follows: TGTGCCAGCAGTGAAGGGTACACTGAAGCTTTCCTT.

The chain recombines TRBV2 with TRBJ1-2; 8 positions match TRBD1. CDR1 and CDR2 from the germline V gene are SNHLY and FYNNEI. This CDR3 is built from 14 residues. V lost 4 bases and J lost 8; bases outside the gene matches: 9. The CDR3 sequence: CASSVGQGAYGYTF. The CDR3, as DNA: TGTGCCAGCAGTGTGGGGCAGGGGGCCTACGGCTACACCTTC. Filled out from reference TRBV2 and TRBJ1-2, the complete variable domain reads EPEVTQTPSHQVTQMGQEVILRCVPISNHLYFYWYRQILGQKVEFLVSFYNNEISEKSEIFDDQFSVERPDGSNFTLKIRSTKLEDSAMYFCASSVGQGAYGYTFGSGTRLTVV.

This clonotype came up a few times. The chain carries TRBV30 and TRBJ2-2; D is uncertain. In germline, CDR1 is GTSNPN, CDR2 SVGIG (reference sequence). The CDR3 totals 13 residues. As DNA, the CDR3 is TGTGCTACCGGACGCGCGAACACCGGGGAGCTGTTTTTT. It codes for CATGRANTGELFF.

The V gene is TRBV3-1, the J gene TRBJ2-1; 15 nucleotides match TRBD2. Trimming took 6 bases from V and 6 from J; bases not matched to a gene: 15. This CDR3 has 19 amino acids. Germline CDR1 LGHDT, CDR2 YNNKEL (reference sequence). The CDR3 spells CASSHTTVRTSGRANEQFF. CDR3 nucleotide sequence: TGTGCCAGCAGTCACACCACCGTTCGGACTAGCGGGAGGGCCAATGAGCAGTTCTTC.

This clonotype was detected many times. The chain combines TRBV2 with TRBJ2-5; no clear D gene. This CDR3 spans 12 amino acids. CDR1 SNHLY and CDR2 FYNNEI come from the germline V gene. The germline V and J ends were trimmed by 1 base and 4 bases, with 4 bases remaining between them. Written as DNA, the CDR3 is TGTGCCAGCAGTGAAGGCAGAGAGACCCAGTACTTC. Amino acids: CASSEGRETQYF.

This clonotype was seen many times. This sequence joins TRBV28 and TRBJ1-5, with D possibly matching TRBD1 (5 bases). CDR1 is MDHEN, CDR2 SYDVKM, per germline. The CDR3 sequence is 12 residues long. The V end was cut by 1 base, the J end by 13 bases, with 11 bases between. CDR3: CASSLSTDQQHF. The CDR3 nucleotides read TGTGCCAGCAGTTTATCGACAGACCAGCAGCATTTT.

This chain connects TRBV7-9 to TRBJ2-3; unclear D gene. Trimming removed 2 bases from V and 8 bases from J, with 8 bases in between. Germline lookup yields CDR1 SEHNR and CDR2 FQNEAQ (reference sequence). CDR3 length: 12 amino acids. CDR3 residues: CASSLSTRTQYF. DNA for the CDR3: TGTGCCAGCAGCTTATCTACGCGTACGCAGTATTTT. The full variable domain, with the rest looked up from reference TRBV7-9 and TRBJ2-3, is DTGVSQNPRHKITKRGQNVTFRCDPISEHNRLYWYRQTLGQGPEFLTYFQNEAQLEKSRLLSDRFSAERPKGSFSTLEIQRTEQGDSAMYLCASSLSTRTQYFGPGTRLTVL.

This chain joins TRBV30 and TRBJ1-1, with D perhaps matching TRBD1 (6 bases). The germline gives CDR1 GTSNPN, CDR2 SVGIG (reference sequence). The germline V and J ends were trimmed by 2 bases and 5 bases, with 12 bases remaining between them. This CDR3 is 13 amino acids long. CDR3 in DNA: TGTGCCTGGAGTCCAGGGGATCGGACTGAAGCTTTCTTT. Protein product: CAWSPGDRTEAFF.

This clonotype was found a few times. The chain employs TRBV10-3 and TRBJ1-2; D is possibly TRBD1 (5 bases). The CDR3 extends over 13 amino acids. Trimming took 2 bases from V and 6 from J, leaving 10 bases between them. Germline V gene data show CDR1 as ENHRY and CDR2 as SYGVKD. CDR3 amino acids: CAISERGADGYTF. The CDR3 DNA sequence: TGTGCCATCAGTGAGAGGGGAGCCGATGGCTACACCTTC.

This clonotype was detected a few times. The chain couples TRBV12-3 or TRBV12-4 to TRBJ2-7, with a possible D match to TRBD2 (5 bases). The CDR3 contains 15 residues. V lost 6 bases and J lost 0, with 15 bases in between. CDR3 residues: CASSPLEGNSYEQYF. In nucleotides, the CDR3 is TGTGCCAGCAGCCCCCTCGAGGGTAACTCCTACGAGCAGTACTTC.

This clonotype showed up many times. DNA of the CDR3: TGTGCCAGCAGTTACTCGCCTAGCGGGAGTCACGAGCAGTACTTC. Its protein product is CASSYSPSGSHEQYF. V gene TRBV6-2 or TRBV6-3 combines with J gene TRBJ2-7, with 10 bases identical to TRBD2. Germline assignment: CDR1 MNHEY and CDR2 SVGEGT. There are 15 residues in the CDR3. Trimming took 0 bases from V and 5 from J; bases not matched to a gene: 4.

Many counts were recorded for this clonotype. This chain connects TRBV28 to TRBJ1-2; 12 nucleotides agree with TRBD1. The junction had 8 bases not matched to a gene; V was cut back by 2 bases and J by 7 bases. This CDR3 comprises 16 residues. The germline gives CDR1 MDHEN, CDR2 SYDVKM. CDR3 amino acids: CASSLRPGQGAAGYTF. CDR3 nucleotide sequence: TGTGCCAGCAGTTTACGGCCGGGACAGGGGGCAGCTGGCTACACCTTC.

This clonotype occurred a few times. This rearrangement joins TRBV29-1 to TRBJ2-7; 8 bases line up with TRBD1. The CDR3 has 14 amino acids. V lost 7 bases, J lost 1 base, and 9 bases stayed unmatched. CDR1 and CDR2 (germline): SQVTM, ANQGSEA. CDR3 sequence (DNA): TGCAGCGCCCGGGGACAGGACTCTTCCTACGAGCAGTACTTC. It specifies CSARGQDSSYEQYF.

A single count supports this clonotype. The genes are TRBV12-3 or TRBV12-4 and TRBJ1-5; D not certain. Trimming left V 5 bases short and J 5 bases short, with 13 bases between. This CDR3 is 14 amino acids long. This chain's CDR3 is CASSPGRRDQPQHF. Here the CDR3 DNA reads TGTGCCAGCAGTCCTGGACGGAGAGATCAGCCCCAGCATTTT.

This chain joins TRBV30 and TRBJ2-7; D perhaps matches TRBD1 (5 bases). CDR3 length: 13 amino acids. Trimming shortened V by 2 bases and J by 6 bases, and 14 bases separated the two germline ends. From germline, CDR1 is GTSNPN and CDR2 SVGIG (reference sequence). CDR3 coding DNA: TGTGCCTGGAGTCTTGGCGCAGGGATCGAGCAGTACTTC. It encodes CAWSLGAGIEQYF.

This clonotype has more than one count but fewer than ten. This chain uses TRBV12-3 or TRBV12-4 with TRBJ1-5; 8 bases line up with TRBD1. The CDR3 totals 14 residues. V dropped 3 bases and J dropped 7; count of bases not matched to a gene: 5. CDR3 sequence reads: CASSLTGDRQPQHF. CDR3 nucleotide sequence: TGTGCCAGCAGTTTGACAGGGGACAGGCAGCCCCAGCATTTT.

A few counts support this clonotype. The V call is TRBV15, the J call TRBJ2-2, with 7 nucleotides matching TRBD2. This CDR3 is 17 amino acids long. Germline-derived CDR1 and CDR2 are LNHNV and YYDKDF (reference sequence). The V and J ends lost 0 bases and 5 bases, in that order; junction bases with no gene match: 9. Here the CDR3 reads CATSRDPGGAATGELFF. CDR3 DNA sequence: TGTGCCACCAGCAGAGATCCGGGGGGAGCAGCAACCGGGGAGCTGTTTTTT.

As regards this clonotype: With a much larger clone just one base away, this may be a read error. The CDR3 does not close with the conserved phenylalanine or tryptophan, likely indicating a read error. The gene calls are TRBV7-9 and TRBJ2-3; D is undetermined. From germline, CDR1 is SEHNR and CDR2 FQNEAQ (reference sequence). The CDR3 loop spans 14 amino acids. The V gene lost 2 bases and the J gene lost 2 bases, with 8 bases spanning the gap. The CDR3 region has the DNA TGTGCCAGCAGCTTATCGGCTTTCACAGATACGCAGTATTCT. Translated: CASSLSAFTDTQYS.

This clonotype was found many times. The chain joins TRBV6-1 to TRBJ1-5; no firm D call. CDR1 and CDR2 from the germline V gene are MNHNS and SASEGT. V dropped 3 bases and J dropped 4 bases, with 7 bases sitting between them. CDR3 size: 13 residues. The CDR3 DNA sequence: TGTGCCAGCAGTGAGGCAGTAAATCAGCCCCAGCATTTT. Protein product: CASSEAVNQPQHF.

In its sample, this clonotype was seen many times. This chain links TRBV28 with TRBJ2-7, with 8 bases lining up with TRBD1. CDR3 length: 13 residues. In germline, CDR1 is MDHEN, CDR2 SYDVKM. With 6 bases clipped from V and 3 bases from J, the junction kept 4 bases outside the gene matches. The CDR3 DNA sequence: TGTGCCAGCAGGCCCGGACAGGGCTACGAGCAGTACTTC. As protein: CASRPGQGYEQYF.

This clonotype was counted many times. The J gene is TRBJ2-3, the V gene TRBV12-3 or TRBV12-4, with D perhaps matching TRBD2 (6 bases). V lost 7 bases and J 6 bases, leaving 20 bases between the germline ends. The CDR3 is 15 amino acids. The CDR3 here is CASTWGKREWDTQYF. CDR3 DNA: TGTGCCAGCACCTGGGGTAAACGGGAGTGGGATACGCAGTATTTT.

This clonotype was picked up many times. The chain carries TRBV7-8 and TRBJ2-7; 8 bases fit TRBD2. V shed 2 bases, J shed 3 bases, and the junction held 12 bases outside the gene matches. The germline gives CDR1 SGHVS, CDR2 FQNEAQ. The CDR3 has 17 residues. The CDR3 sequence is CASSLRPAGVLRYEQYF. In DNA, the CDR3 is TGTGCCAGCAGCTTAAGGCCAGCGGGAGTGTTACGCTACGAGCAGTACTTC.

The chain links TRBV11-2 to TRBJ2-7; maybe TRBD2 (5 bases). Germline V gives CDR1 SGHAT, CDR2 FQNNGV. V gave up 4 bases and J gave up 2 bases, with 12 bases separating them. The CDR3 covers 14 residues. CDR3 bases: TGTGCCAGCAGCTCCACTCGGAGGCCCTACGAGCAGTACTTC. This encodes CASSSTRRPYEQYF.

This sequence joins TRBV25-1 and TRBJ1-5, with 10 bases matching TRBD1. This CDR3 has 16 amino acids. Trimming took 3 bases from V and 5 from J; bases not matched to a gene: 7. Looked up from germline, CDR1 is MGHDK and CDR2 is SYGVNS. As DNA, the CDR3 is TGTGCCAGCAGTGATCGGGACAGGGGCGTCGATCAGCCCCAGCATTTT. It translates to CASSDRDRGVDQPQHF.

This clonotype was seen repeatedly, ten times or more. The chain recombines TRBV20-1 with TRBJ2-7; 10 positions agree with TRBD1. CDR3 size: 15 residues. In germline, CDR1 is DFQATT, CDR2 SNEGSKA (reference sequence). V dropped 0 bases and J dropped 6; count of bases not matched to a gene: 8. The CDR3 sequence: CSARDKTGGGGEQYF. DNA of the CDR3: TGCAGTGCTAGAGACAAGACAGGGGGCGGAGGCGAGCAGTACTTC.

This CDR3 reads CASSLAGQGKEQYF. The CDR3 nucleotides read TGTGCCAGCAGTTTGGCGGGACAGGGAAAAGAGCAGTACTTC. The rearrangement links TRBV27 to TRBJ2-7; TRBD1 matches at 9 bases. This CDR3 is 14 amino acids long. V lost 3 bases, J lost 7 bases, and 7 bases stayed unmatched. Germline values: CDR1 MNHEY, CDR2 SMNVEV (reference sequence).